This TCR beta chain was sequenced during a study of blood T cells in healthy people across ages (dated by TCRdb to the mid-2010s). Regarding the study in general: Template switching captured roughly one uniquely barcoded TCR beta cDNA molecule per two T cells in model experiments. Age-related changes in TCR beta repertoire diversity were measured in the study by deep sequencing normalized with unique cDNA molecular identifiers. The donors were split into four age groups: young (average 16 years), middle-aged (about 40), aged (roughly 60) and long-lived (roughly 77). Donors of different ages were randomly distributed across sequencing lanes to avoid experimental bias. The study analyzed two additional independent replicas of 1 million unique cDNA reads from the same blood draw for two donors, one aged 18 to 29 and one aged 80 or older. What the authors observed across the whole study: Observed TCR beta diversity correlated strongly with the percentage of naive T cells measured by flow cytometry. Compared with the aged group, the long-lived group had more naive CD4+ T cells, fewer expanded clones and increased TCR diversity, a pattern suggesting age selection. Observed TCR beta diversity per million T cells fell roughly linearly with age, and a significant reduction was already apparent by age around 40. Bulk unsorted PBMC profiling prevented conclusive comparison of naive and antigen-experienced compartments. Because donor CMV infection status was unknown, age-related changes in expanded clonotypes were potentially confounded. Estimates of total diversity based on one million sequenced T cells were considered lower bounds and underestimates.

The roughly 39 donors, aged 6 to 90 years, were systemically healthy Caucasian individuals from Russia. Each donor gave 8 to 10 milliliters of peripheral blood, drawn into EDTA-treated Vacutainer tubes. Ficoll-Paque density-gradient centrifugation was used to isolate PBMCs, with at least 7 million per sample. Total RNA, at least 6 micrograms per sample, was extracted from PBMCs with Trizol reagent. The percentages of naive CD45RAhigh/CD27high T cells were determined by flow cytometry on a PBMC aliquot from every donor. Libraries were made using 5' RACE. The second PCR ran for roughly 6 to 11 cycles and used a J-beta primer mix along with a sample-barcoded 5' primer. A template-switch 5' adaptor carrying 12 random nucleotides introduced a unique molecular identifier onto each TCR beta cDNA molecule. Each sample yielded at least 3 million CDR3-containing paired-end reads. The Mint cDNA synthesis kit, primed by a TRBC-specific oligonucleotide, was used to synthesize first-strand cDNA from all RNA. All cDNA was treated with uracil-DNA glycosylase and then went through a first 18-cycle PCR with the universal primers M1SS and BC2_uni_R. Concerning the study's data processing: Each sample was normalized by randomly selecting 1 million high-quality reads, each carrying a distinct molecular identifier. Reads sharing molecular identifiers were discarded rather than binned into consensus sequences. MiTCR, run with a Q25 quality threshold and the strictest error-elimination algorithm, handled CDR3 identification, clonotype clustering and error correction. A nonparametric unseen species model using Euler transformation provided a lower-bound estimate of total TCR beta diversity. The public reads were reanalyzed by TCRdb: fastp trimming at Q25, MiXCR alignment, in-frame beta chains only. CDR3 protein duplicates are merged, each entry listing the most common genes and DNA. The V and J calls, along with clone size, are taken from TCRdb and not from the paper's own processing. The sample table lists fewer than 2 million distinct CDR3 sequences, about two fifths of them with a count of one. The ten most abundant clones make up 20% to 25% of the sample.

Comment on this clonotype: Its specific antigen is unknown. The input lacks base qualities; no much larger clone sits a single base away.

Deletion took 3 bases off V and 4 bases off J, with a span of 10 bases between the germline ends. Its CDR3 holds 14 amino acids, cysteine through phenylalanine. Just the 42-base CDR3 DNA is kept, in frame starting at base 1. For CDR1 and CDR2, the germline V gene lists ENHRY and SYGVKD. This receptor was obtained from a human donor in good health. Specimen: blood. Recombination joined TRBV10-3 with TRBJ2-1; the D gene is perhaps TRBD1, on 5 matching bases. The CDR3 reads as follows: CAISEGVRYNEQFF. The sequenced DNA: TGTGCCATCAGTGAAGGGGTTCGGTACAATGAGCAGTTCTTC.